This TCR beta chain was sequenced for a study of T cells after yellow fever vaccination. Notes on the study in general: A limited proportion of clonotypes was detected within both the CD4 and CD8 compartments.

TCRdb reprocessed the 5' RACE reads via MiXCR and lists one record per CDR3 protein. The repertoire holds 300,000 to 450,000 distinct CDR3 sequences, with approximately 8% as singletons. There are a few counts of this clonotype. Its matching antigen is unknown. Germline V gene lookup returns CDR1 LGHNA and CDR2 YSLEER. Trimming shortened V by 3 bases and J by 0 bases, and 16 bases separated the two germline ends. This CDR3 spans 17 amino acids. Sequencing was performed on PBMCs, taken 35 to 50 days after the first yellow fever vaccination. The receptor comes from a man younger than 30 who received the YFV17D yellow fever vaccine. The chain carries TRBV4-3 and TRBJ2-3, with unresolved D. CDR3 residues: CASSQYQVSPSTDTQYF. CDR3 coding DNA: TGCGCCAGCAGCCAGTACCAGGTGTCCCCTAGCACAGATACGCAGTATTTT.